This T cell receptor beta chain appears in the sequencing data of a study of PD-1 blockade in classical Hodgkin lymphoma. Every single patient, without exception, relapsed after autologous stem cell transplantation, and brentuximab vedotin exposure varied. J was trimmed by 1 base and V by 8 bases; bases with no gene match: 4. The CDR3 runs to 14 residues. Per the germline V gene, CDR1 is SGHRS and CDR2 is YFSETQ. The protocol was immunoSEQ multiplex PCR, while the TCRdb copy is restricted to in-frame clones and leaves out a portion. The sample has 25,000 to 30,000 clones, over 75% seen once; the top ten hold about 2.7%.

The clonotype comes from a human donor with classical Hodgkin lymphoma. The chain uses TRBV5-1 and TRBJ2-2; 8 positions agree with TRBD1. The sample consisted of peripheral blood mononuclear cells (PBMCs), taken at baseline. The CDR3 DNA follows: TGCGCCAGTGGACAGGGTTTGAACACCGGGGAGCTGTTTTTT. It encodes CASGQGLNTGELFF.